This TCR beta chain was documented in a study of T cell changes during pregnancy in multiple sclerosis. The method was immunoSEQ multiplex PCR; TCRdb's version includes in-frame clones alone and lacks a portion of them. This table has 80,000 or so clones, 92% appearing once. This CDR3 is 16 amino acids long. V lost 0 bases to trimming and J lost 7 bases; unmatched junction nucleotides: 7. Germline V gene sequence: CDR1 MNHNY, CDR2 SVGAGI (reference sequence). The rearrangement uses TRBV6-6 and TRBJ2-7, with 12 bases matching TRBD2. Specimen: peripheral blood, collected before pregnancy. The receptor was derived from a female donor with multiple sclerosis, enrolled in a pregnancy study. The CDR3 sequence: CASSYSKLAGGEEQYF. The CDR3 DNA sequence: TGTGCCAGCAGTTACTCCAAACTAGCGGGGGGAGAAGAGCAGTACTTC.